Reported below is one T cell receptor (beta chain). Its specificity is unknown. The sample originates from a study of CD8+ T cells in alopecia areata. Across the whole study: Tofacitinib was taken orally by treated patients, and the dose was 5 to 10 mg twice daily. Study outcomes and limitations: Between patients, shared TCR sequences were less clear than in mice. This was possibly due in part to HLA diversity in the patient population. Affected lesional scalp, above all in alopecia totalis/universalis, was more clonal than normal scalp.

Reverse transcription of extracted RNA yielded cDNA, which provided the sequencing template. Only in-frame clones appear in the TCRdb table, and some are missing; sequencing was by immunoSEQ multiplex PCR. The profile shows 200,000 to 250,000 clones, 50% to 70% of them singletons. V gave up 4 bases and J gave up 4 bases; unmatched junction bases: 8. The germline V gene has CDR1 SGDLS and CDR2 YYNGEE. The CDR3 loop spans 15 amino acids. T lymphocytes (CD4+ and CD8+) were sorted from PBMCs. The specimen was CD4+ T cells sorted from blood, collected at week 0. The TCR originated in a human donor with alopecia areata. The rearrangement uses TRBV9 and TRBJ2-7; 10 nucleotides line up with TRBD2. CDR3 DNA sequence: TGTGCCAGCAGCCGCGAGGCTAGCGGGAGATACGAGCAGTACTTC. Translation gives CASSREASGRYEQYF.